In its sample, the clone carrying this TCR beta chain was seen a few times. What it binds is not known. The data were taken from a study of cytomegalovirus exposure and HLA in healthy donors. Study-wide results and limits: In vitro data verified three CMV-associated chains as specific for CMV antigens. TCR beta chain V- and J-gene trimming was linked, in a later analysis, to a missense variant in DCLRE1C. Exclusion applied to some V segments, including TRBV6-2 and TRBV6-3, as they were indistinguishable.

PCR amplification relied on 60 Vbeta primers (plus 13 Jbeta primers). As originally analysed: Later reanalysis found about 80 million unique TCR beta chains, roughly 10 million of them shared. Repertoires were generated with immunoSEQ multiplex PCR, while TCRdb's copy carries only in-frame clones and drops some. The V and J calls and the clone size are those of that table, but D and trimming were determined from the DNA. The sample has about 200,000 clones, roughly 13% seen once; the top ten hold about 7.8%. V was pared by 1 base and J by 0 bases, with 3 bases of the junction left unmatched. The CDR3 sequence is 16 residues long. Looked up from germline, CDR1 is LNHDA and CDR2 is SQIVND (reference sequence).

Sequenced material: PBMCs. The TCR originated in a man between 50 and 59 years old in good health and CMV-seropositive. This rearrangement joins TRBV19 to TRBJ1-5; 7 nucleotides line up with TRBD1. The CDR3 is CASSIGQGYSNQPQHF. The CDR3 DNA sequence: TGTGCCAGTAGTATAGGACAGGGTTATAGCAATCAGCCCCAGCATTTT.